The 13 T cell receptor delta chains below come from one sample, sequenced in a study of gammadelta T cells in human blood. TCRdb re-processed the RT-PCR reads via CATT. The repertoire has about 1,000 delta-chain clones, approximately 30% of them found once; the top ten carry about 33%. Sequencing was done on a sample of Vgamma9Vdelta2 gamma-delta T cells from adult blood. The receptors come from a human donor.

This clone is medium-sized. This rearrangement joins TRDV2 to TRDJ1; 11 bases are shared with TRDD3. Looked up from germline, CDR1 is GEAIGNYY and CDR2 is EKD. The CDR3 loop spans 19 amino acids. With 0 bases clipped from V and 3 bases from J, the junction kept 14 bases outside the gene matches. Here the CDR3 DNA reads TGTGCCTGTGACACCGTTGGGGGATACGAGGAGGTGGGCCCCGATAAACTCATCTTT. Translation gives CACDTVGGYEEVGPDKLIF.

Comments on this clone: A far larger clone is one base from this, pointing to a likely read error. The chain recombines TRDV2 with TRDJ3; 8 bases line up with TRDD3. TCRdb leaves out the J gene; it was filled in here by matching the DNA to germline. Germline V lookup: CDR1 GEAIGNYY, CDR2 EKD. This CDR3 is 19 amino acids long. V was clipped by 0 bases and J by 0 bases; unmatched bases: 6. CDR3 coding DNA: TGTGCCTGTGACACCACCAGCCTGGGGGACTCCTGGGACACCCGACAGATGTTTTTC. This encodes CACDTTSLGDSWDTRQMFF.

This clone was seen a handful of times. This sequence is one base from a far larger clone and is likely a read error. The same CDR3 arises from other DNA sequences in this sample as well. J is TRDJ1 and V is TRDV2; TRDD3 agrees at 10 bases. The CDR3 has 18 amino acids. Germline V CDR1 and CDR2: GEAIGNYY, EKD. The CDR3 coding sequence is TGTGCCTGTGACACCGTCGGGACTGGGGGATTCTACACAGATAAACTCATCTTT. It codes for CACDTVGTGGFYTDKLIF.

The chain is built from TRDV2 and TRDJ1; 13 bases align to TRDD3. The J gene, missing from TCRdb, was assigned here through DNA to germline matching. From germline, CDR1 is GEAIGNYY and CDR2 EKD. This CDR3 is built from 18 residues. V gave up 3 bases and J gave up 3 bases; unmatched junction bases: 12. CDR3 in DNA: TGTGCCTGTGACTCCATTCGACTGGGGGATACGGAGCCCGATAAACTCATCTTT. Translation: CACDSIRLGDTEPDKLIF.

This clone turned up a few times. The rearrangement links TRDV2 to TRDJ1; TRDD3 matches at 7 bases. The germline V gene encodes CDR1 GEAIGNYY and CDR2 EKD. V gave up 0 bases and J gave up 5 bases; unmatched junction bases: 11. This CDR3 contains 16 residues. The CDR3 loop reads CACDTVSARDTDKLIF. The DNA of the CDR3 is TGTGCCTGTGACACCGTTAGCGCGAGGGATACAGATAAACTCATCTTT.

As concerns this clone: The protein in TCRdb stems from a much larger clone and differs at residue 9 from this DNA's translation, likely a read error; here the protein is translated from the DNA. The rearrangement uses TRDV2 and TRDJ1; no clear D. CDR1 is GEAIGNYY, CDR2 EKD, per germline. The CDR3 extends over 13 amino acids. Deletions cut 3 bases from V and 6 bases from J, with 13 bases between. The chain's CDR3 is CACDAVRTNKLIF. The CDR3 region has the DNA TGTGCCTGTGACGCAGTGAGAACCAATAAACTCATCTTT.

This clone has only a few counts. This rearrangement joins TRDV2 to TRDJ1, with TRDD3 matching 13 bases. The CDR3 totals 18 residues. The germline V gene has CDR1 GEAIGNYY and CDR2 EKD. V dropped 0 bases and J dropped 4; count of bases not matched to a gene: 10. The DNA of the CDR3 is TGTGCCTGTGACACCGTTCTTACTGGGGGATACGAGATCGATAAACTCATCTTT. Protein product: CACDTVLTGGYEIDKLIF.

This clone is labeled medium-sized. A much larger clone lies one base from this, so it may be a read error. Other DNA sequences in the sample encode the same CDR3. The chain employs TRDV2 and TRDJ1; TRDD3 agrees at 10 bases. Germline lookup yields CDR1 GEAIGNYY and CDR2 EKD. The CDR3 sequence is 18 residues long. The CDR3 spells CACDTVGTGGFYTDKLIF. For the CDR3, the DNA is TGTGCCTGTGACACCGTCGGGACTGGGGGATTCTACACTGATAAACTCATCTTT.

Only a few counts were recorded for this clone. A far more abundant clone sits one base away, making this likely a read error. The same CDR3 also results from other DNA sequences found in this sample. The chain uses TRDV2 and TRDJ1; possible D gene TRDD3, 6 bases. Germline V gene sequence: CDR1 GEAIGNYY, CDR2 EKD. The CDR3 is made up of 16 amino acids. The CDR3, as DNA: TGTGCATGTGACACCGTAGGGGGGACCTACACCGATAAACTCATCTTT. It translates to CACDTVGGTYTDKLIF.

As concerns this clone: A single base is all that separates this from a far larger clone, so a read error is likely. The chain recombines TRDV2 with TRDJ1, with 12 nucleotides matching TRDD3. The CDR3 spans 16 residues. Germline-derived CDR1 and CDR2 are GEAIGNYY and EKD. V trimming: 3 bases; J trimming: 3 bases; junction bases outside the gene matches: 7. CDR3 sequence reads: CACDALGDTEPDKLIF. The CDR3 DNA reads as TGTGCCTGTGACGCTCTGGGGGATACGGAGCCCGATAAACTCATCTTT.

Remarks on this clone: Possible read error: a much larger clone is one base away. The rearrangement joins TRDV2 to TRDJ1; 13 bases fit TRDD3. Assignment of the J gene here rests on matching the DNA to germline, because TCRdb gives none. Per germline, CDR1 GEAIGNYY and CDR2 EKD. The V gene end was trimmed by 3 bases and the J gene end by 5 bases; junction bases not matched to a gene: 11. This CDR3 has 17 amino acids. The chain's CDR3 is CACDPLLGDTRTDKLIF. CDR3 bases: TGTGCCTGTGACCCTTTACTGGGGGATACGCGAACAGATAAACTCATCTTT.

On this clone: A far larger clone is one nucleotide away, so this likely arose from a read error. Other DNA sequences from this sample encode an identical CDR3 as well. V is TRDV2 and J is TRDJ1; 7 bases align to TRDD3. The V gene's germline CDR1 is GEAIGNYY and CDR2 EKD. The CDR3 runs 15 residues. The CDR3 DNA reads TGTGCATGTGACGCCTGGGGGCCGTACACCGATAAACTCATCTTT. It is translated as CACDAWGPYTDKLIF.

Concerning this clone: Just one base apart from a much larger clone, this may be a read error. V usage is TRDV2 and J usage is TRDJ1; 9 bases agree with TRDD3. TCRdb supplies no J gene; here it was assigned by aligning the nucleotide sequence to germline. CDR3 size: 19 residues. The germline gives CDR1 GEAIGNYY, CDR2 EKD. The V segment lost 5 bases and the J segment 7 bases; nucleotides outside the gene matches: 25. This CDR3 reads CACAEIILGESLGNSKLIF. Here the CDR3 DNA reads TGTGCCTGTGCCGAGATTATACTGGGGGAAAGTCTGGGAAATAGTAAACTCATCTTT.